Described below is a single T cell receptor (beta chain) sequence and its context. Its matching antigen is unknown. CDR1 and CDR2 from the germline V gene are LGHNA and YSLEER. Deletions cut 1 base from V and 2 bases from J, with 9 bases between. This CDR3 has 14 amino acids. These data come from a study of shared clonotypes between healthy human individuals. Study in general: CD4 naive and memory got three plates each, CD8 naive two, CD8 memory one.

Whole-study findings and limits: Naive subsets generally exceeded memory subsets in estimated richness.

Original methodology: Junction-only immunoSEQ sequences carried no quality scores, so filtering differed. The data were produced by immunoSEQ multiplex PCR, yet TCRdb's version contains in-frame clones alone and is incomplete. D and trimming were read from the DNA, whereas the V and J calls and clone size are those reported in that table. Of about a million clones listed, approximately 70% are singletons. The chain uses TRBV4-3 and TRBJ2-7; D is unclear. Sequencing used memory CD4+ T cells sorted from blood. As for subset: CD45RA-negative fraction. This clonotype was sampled from a man aged 18 to 30 in good health. This CDR3 is CASSQGRAAYEQYF. Written as DNA, the CDR3 is TGCGCCAGCAGCCAAGGACGGGCGGCCTACGAGCAGTACTTC.